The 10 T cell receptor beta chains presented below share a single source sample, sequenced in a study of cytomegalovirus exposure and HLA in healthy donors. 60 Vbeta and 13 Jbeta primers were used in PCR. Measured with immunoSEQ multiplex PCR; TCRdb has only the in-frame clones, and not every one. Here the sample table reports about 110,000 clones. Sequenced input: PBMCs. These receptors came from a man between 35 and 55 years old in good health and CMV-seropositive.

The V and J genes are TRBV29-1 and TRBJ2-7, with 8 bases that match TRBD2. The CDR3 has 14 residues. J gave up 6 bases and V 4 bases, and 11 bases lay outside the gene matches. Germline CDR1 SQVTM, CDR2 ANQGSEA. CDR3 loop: CSVAYAGGSGEQYF. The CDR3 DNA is TGCAGCGTTGCGTATGCGGGAGGCTCCGGCGAGCAGTACTTC.

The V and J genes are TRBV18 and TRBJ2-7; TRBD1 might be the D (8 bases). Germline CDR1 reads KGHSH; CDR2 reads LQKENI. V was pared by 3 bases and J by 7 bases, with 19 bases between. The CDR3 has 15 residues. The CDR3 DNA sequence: TGTGCCAGCTCACCCACTTTAGGACAGGGAGGGGAGCAGTACTTC. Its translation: CASSPTLGQGGEQYF.

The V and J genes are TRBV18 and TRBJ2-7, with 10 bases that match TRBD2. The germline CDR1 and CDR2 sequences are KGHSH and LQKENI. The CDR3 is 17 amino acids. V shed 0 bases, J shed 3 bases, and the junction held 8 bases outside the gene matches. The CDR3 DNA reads TGTGCCAGCTCACCACCGGGAACCGCTAGCGGGAGCTACGAGCAGTACTTC. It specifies CASSPPGTASGSYEQYF.

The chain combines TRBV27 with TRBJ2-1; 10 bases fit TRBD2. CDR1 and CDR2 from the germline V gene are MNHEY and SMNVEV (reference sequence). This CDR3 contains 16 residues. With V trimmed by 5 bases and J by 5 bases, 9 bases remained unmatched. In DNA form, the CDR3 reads TGTGCCAGCAGTACTCGGACTAGCGGTGTTAACAATGAGCAGTTCTTC. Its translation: CASSTRTSGVNNEQFF.

The CDR3 loop reads CASSAGQLSSYEQYF. The CDR3 coding sequence is TGTGCCAGCAGCGCCGGACAGTTGAGCTCCTACGAGCAGTACTTC. The J gene is TRBJ2-7, the V gene TRBV9; a weak D match, TRBD1 (6 bases). This CDR3 spans 15 amino acids. Trimming left V 3 bases short and J 0 bases short, with 13 bases between. Germline-derived CDR1 and CDR2 are SGDLS and YYNGEE.

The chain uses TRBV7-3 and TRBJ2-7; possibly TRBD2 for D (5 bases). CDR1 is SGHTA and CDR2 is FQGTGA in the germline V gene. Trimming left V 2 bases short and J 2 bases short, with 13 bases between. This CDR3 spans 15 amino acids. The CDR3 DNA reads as TGTGCCAGCAGCTTACACCCTAGCCCAACCTACGAGCAGTACTTC. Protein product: CASSLHPSPTYEQYF.

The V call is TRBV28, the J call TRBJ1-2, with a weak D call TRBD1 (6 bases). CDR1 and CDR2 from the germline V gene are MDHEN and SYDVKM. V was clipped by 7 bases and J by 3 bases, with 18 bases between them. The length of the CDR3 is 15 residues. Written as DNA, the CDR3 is TGTGCCAGCAACGATCTTCCGGACAGCTACTATGGCTACACCTTC. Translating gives CASNDLPDSYYGYTF.

The chain's CDR3 is CASSKGQLGLETQYF. CDR3 sequence (DNA): TGCGCCAGCAGCAAGGGACAGCTTGGGCTAGAGACCCAGTACTTC. This rearrangement joins TRBV5-1 to TRBJ2-5, with 7 bases matching TRBD1. Germline-derived CDR1 and CDR2 are SGHRS and YFSETQ. The CDR3 is made up of 15 amino acids. With 4 bases clipped from V and 4 bases from J, the junction kept 10 bases outside the gene matches.

The CDR3 bases are TGTGCCATCAGTGAGTCGGGACAGGCTGAAGCTTTCTTT. Translation gives CAISESGQAEAFF. The chain uses TRBV10-3 and TRBJ1-1; 8 bases align to TRBD1. The CDR3 has 13 residues. CDR1 is ENHRY and CDR2 is SYGVKD in the germline V gene. V trimming: 0 bases; J trimming: 6 bases; junction bases outside the gene matches: 0.

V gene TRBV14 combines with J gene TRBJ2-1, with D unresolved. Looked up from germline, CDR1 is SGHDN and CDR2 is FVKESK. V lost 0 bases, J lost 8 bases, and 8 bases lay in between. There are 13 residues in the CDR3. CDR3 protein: CASSQDSFHEQFF. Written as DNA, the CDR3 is TGTGCCAGCAGCCAAGACAGTTTCCATGAGCAGTTCTTC.